The 3 T cell receptor beta chains below come from one sample, sequenced in a study of OX40 agonist ivuxolimab in advanced cancers. Produced via immunoSEQ multiplex PCR; TCRdb's table is partial and in-frame only. The sample includes tens of thousands of clones, around 86% of them seen just once. The sequences come from CD4+ or CD8+ T cells sorted from blood, collected in a trial of the OX40 agonist ivuxolimab. The receptors were sampled from an adult with an advanced solid tumor such as melanoma, head and neck, liver or kidney cancer.

V gene TRBV9 combines with J gene TRBJ2-5; 7 positions match TRBD2. The germline gives CDR1 SGDLS, CDR2 YYNGEE. The CDR3 is made up of 16 amino acids. J was trimmed by 2 bases and V by 0 bases; bases with no gene match: 7. The CDR3 protein is CASSVEKREGQETQYF. The CDR3 DNA reads TGTGCCAGCAGCGTAGAAAAGCGGGAAGGACAAGAGACCCAGTACTTC.

The chain combines TRBV5-1 with TRBJ2-3; TRBD1 matches 10 bases. V lost 4 bases and J lost 4; bases outside the gene matches: 6. Germline V gene lookup returns CDR1 SGHRS and CDR2 YFSETQ. The CDR3 totals 15 residues. As DNA, the CDR3 is TGCGCCAGCAGCCTGACAGGGGGCAAGGCAGATACGCAGTATTTT. It translates to CASSLTGGKADTQYF.

The V gene is TRBV7-9, the J gene TRBJ1-1; a possible D gene is TRBD1 (5 bases). Trimming cost V 6 bases and J 1 base, with 15 bases left between them. The CDR3 has 15 residues. Germline V gives CDR1 SEHNR, CDR2 FQNEAQ (reference sequence). The CDR3 DNA sequence: TGTGCCAGCAGTTACCAGGTGGGGCGGAACACTGAAGCTTTCTTT. Protein: CASSYQVGRNTEAFF.